A selection of T cell receptor beta chains follows, all from one sample in a study of blood T cell repertoires in COVID-19. The data were produced by immunoSEQ multiplex PCR, yet TCRdb's version contains in-frame clones alone and is incomplete. In the table there are about 52,000 clones, about 79% of which are singletons. Sequencing used peripheral blood. These receptors originate from an elderly man with COVID-19, enrolled during active disease. The CDR3 runs from the conserved cysteine through the conserved F or W. The order of the fields is J gene, V gene, D gene, clone size, CDR3 protein, CDR3 DNA. A D gene is named only where the DNA matches it firmly. Some rows mark clone size as missing; the rest say once, few, many or name a class of expanded clone.

J: TRBJ2-3; V: TRBV18; D: -; size: -; CDR3: CASSPPRAASTDTQYF; DNA: TGTGCCAGCTCACCACCACGAGCGGCTAGCACAGATACGCAGTATTTT
J: TRBJ1-1; V: TRBV18; D: -; size: once; CDR3: CASSPPGQGNTEAFF; DNA: TGTGCCAGCTCACCCCCGGGCCAGGGTAACACTGAAGCTTTCTTT
J: TRBJ2-3; V: TRBV4-3; D: -; size: -; CDR3: CASSPMASTDTQYF; DNA: TGCGCCAGCAGCCCAATGGCTAGCACAGATACGCAGTATTTT
J: TRBJ1-4; V: TRBV2; D: TRBD1; size: -; CDR3: CASSRGTDPTNEKLFF; DNA: TGTGCCAGCAGTAGAGGGACAGACCCAACTAATGAAAAACTGTTTTTT
J: TRBJ1-5; V: TRBV28; D: TRBD1; size: few; CDR3: CASSLGTGGAGQPQHF; DNA: TGTGCCAGCAGTTTAGGGACAGGGGGCGCCGGGCAGCCCCAGCATTTT
J: TRBJ1-4; V: TRBV5-6; D: -; size: few; CDR3: CASSTYRFLNEKLFF; DNA: TGTGCCAGCAGCACTTACAGGTTTCTTAATGAAAAACTGTTTTTT
J: TRBJ2-2; V: TRBV18; D: -; size: -; CDR3: CASSPPPGRRTGELFF; DNA: TGTGCCAGCTCACCACCGCCAGGGCGGAGAACCGGGGAGCTGTTTTTT
J: TRBJ2-5; V: TRBV9; D: -; size: -; CDR3: CASSVRGTAEETQYF; DNA: TGTGCCAGCAGCGTAAGGGGAACTGCTGAAGAGACCCAGTACTTC
J: TRBJ2-1; V: TRBV5-1; D: TRBD2; size: -; CDR3: CASSQIAGGNSEQFF; DNA: TGCGCCAGCAGCCAGATAGCGGGGGGCAACTCTGAGCAGTTCTTC
J: TRBJ2-3; V: TRBV24-1; D: TRBD1; size: -; CDR3: CATSDGQGLADTQYF; DNA: TGTGCCACCAGTGACGGACAGGGTTTGGCAGATACGCAGTATTTT
J: TRBJ2-1; V: TRBV5-4; D: TRBD2; size: -; CDR3: CASSRTSGSYNEQFF; DNA: TGTGCCAGCAGCAGGACTAGCGGGTCCTACAATGAGCAGTTCTTC
J: TRBJ2-1; V: TRBV28; D: -; size: -; CDR3: CASSPLGGSSYNEQFF; DNA: TGTGCCAGCAGTCCCCTTGGGGGCAGCTCCTACAATGAGCAGTTCTTC
J: TRBJ1-4; V: TRBV7-9; D: -; size: -; CDR3: CASSHDGGREKLFF; DNA: TGTGCCAGCAGCCATGACGGGGGGCGTGAAAAACTGTTTTTT
J: TRBJ1-3; V: TRBV4-3; D: TRBD1; size: once; CDR3: CASSQAVGQTTGNTIYF; DNA: TGCGCCAGCAGCCAAGCGGTGGGACAGACTACTGGAAACACCATATATTTT
J: TRBJ2-7; V: TRBV4-2; D: TRBD1; size: -; CDR3: CASSPGQGANYEQYF; DNA: TGTGCCAGCAGCCCCGGACAGGGGGCCAACTACGAGCAGTACTTC
J: TRBJ1-1; V: TRBV29-1; D: -; size: -; CDR3: CSVEQAGTEAFF; DNA: TGCAGCGTTGAACAGGCGGGCACTGAAGCTTTCTTT
J: TRBJ1-4; V: TRBV5-1; D: -; size: -; CDR3: CASSPGDFSAEKLFF; DNA: TGCGCCAGCAGCCCCGGGGATTTCAGCGCTGAAAAACTGTTTTTT
J: TRBJ1-3; V: TRBV7-2; D: -; size: once; CDR3: CASSLGRQNSGNTIYF; DNA: TGTGCCAGCAGCTTAGGGAGACAGAACTCTGGAAACACCATATATTTT
J: TRBJ2-2; V: TRBV19; D: TRBD1; size: once; CDR3: CASSIGQGATGELFF; DNA: TGTGCCAGTAGTATCGGACAGGGGGCGACCGGGGAGCTGTTTTTT
J: TRBJ2-3; V: TRBV5-1; D: TRBD2; size: -; CDR3: CASSLGLADADTQYF; DNA: TGCGCCAGCAGCTTGGGACTAGCGGACGCAGATACGCAGTATTTT
J: TRBJ1-1; V: TRBV29-1; D: TRBD1; size: -; CDR3: CSGRQGGTEAFF; DNA: TGCAGCGGTCGACAGGGAGGCACTGAAGCTTTCTTT
J: TRBJ2-1; V: TRBV30; D: -; size: -; CDR3: CAWRQTSFGTPSYNEQFF; DNA: TGTGCCTGGAGGCAGACATCCTTTGGGACACCCTCCTACAATGAGCAGTTCTTC
J: TRBJ1-3; V: TRBV5-6; D: -; size: -; CDR3: CASSLWSTDTIYF; DNA: TGTGCCAGCAGCTTGTGGTCTACGGACACCATATATTTT
J: TRBJ2-3; V: TRBV7-7; D: -; size: -; CDR3: CASSLSPTDTQYF; DNA: TGTGCCAGCAGCTTATCTCCCACAGATACGCAGTATTTT
J: TRBJ1-5; V: TRBV7-2; D: -; size: -; CDR3: CASSPPRGSNQPQHF; DNA: TGTGCCAGCAGCCCCCCGCGGGGTAGCAATCAGCCCCAGCATTTT
J: TRBJ2-2; V: TRBV5-6; D: TRBD2; size: few; CDR3: CASSFTRTSGYTGELFF; DNA: TGTGCCAGCAGCTTTACTCGGACTAGCGGATACACCGGGGAGCTGTTTTTT
J: TRBJ1-2; V: TRBV14; D: TRBD1; size: -; CDR3: CASSQVTGGYGYTF; DNA: TGTGCCAGCAGCCAAGTCACAGGGGGCTACGGCTACACCTTC
J: TRBJ1-1; V: TRBV19; D: -; size: -; CDR3: CASGRQYEGMNTEAFF; DNA: TGTGCCAGTGGGAGACAATACGAGGGAATGAACACTGAAGCTTTCTTT
J: TRBJ2-4; V: TRBV29-1; D: TRBD2; size: few; CDR3: CSVAGLAGEMNAKNIQYF; DNA: TGCAGCGTTGCTGGACTAGCGGGAGAAATGAATGCCAAAAACATTCAGTACTTC
J: TRBJ2-2; V: TRBV7-2; D: TRBD1; size: -; CDR3: CASSYGQGSYTGELFF; DNA: TGTGCCAGCAGCTACGGACAGGGTAGTTACACCGGGGAGCTGTTTTTT
J: TRBJ2-5; V: TRBV29-1; D: TRBD1; size: once; CDR3: CSVTGAETQYF; DNA: TGCAGCGTCACAGGGGCAGAGACCCAGTACTTC
J: TRBJ1-5; V: TRBV6-6; D: -; size: -; CDR3: CASSYPGEGLNQPQHF; DNA: TGTGCCAGCAGTTACCCCGGGGAGGGGCTAAATCAGCCCCAGCATTTT
J: TRBJ1-1; V: TRBV25-1; D: TRBD1; size: once; CDR3: CANRRQGENTEAFF; DNA: TGTGCCAACAGGAGACAGGGGGAGAACACTGAAGCTTTCTTT
J: TRBJ1-5; V: TRBV27; D: -; size: -; CDR3: CASSLVGGSFVNQPQHF; DNA: TGTGCCAGCAGTTTAGTTGGAGGGAGTTTTGTCAATCAGCCCCAGCATTTT
J: TRBJ2-5; V: TRBV5-1; D: TRBD1; size: -; CDR3: CASSFPMGQRQETQYF; DNA: TGCGCCAGCAGCTTTCCAATGGGACAGAGACAAGAGACCCAGTACTTC
J: TRBJ1-5; V: TRBV7-8; D: -; size: -; CDR3: CASSLTGKGPQHF; DNA: TGTGCCAGCAGCTTAACAGGGAAGGGGCCCCAGCATTTT
J: TRBJ1-5; V: TRBV6-5; D: -; size: -; CDR3: CASTLDTYNQPQHF; DNA: TGTGCCAGCACCTTAGACACTTACAATCAGCCCCAGCATTTT
J: TRBJ2-1; V: TRBV30; D: -; size: -; CDR3: CAWKLTGGNEQFF; DNA: TGTGCCTGGAAGTTGACCGGGGGCAATGAGCAGTTCTTC
J: TRBJ2-1; V: TRBV20-1; D: TRBD2; size: -; CDR3: CSASPLAGDSYNEQFF; DNA: TGCAGTGCTAGTCCCCTAGCGGGGGATTCCTACAATGAGCAGTTCTTC
J: TRBJ1-1; V: TRBV27; D: -; size: -; CDR3: CASRDPGLNTEAFF; DNA: TGTGCCAGCAGAGATCCAGGGCTGAACACTGAAGCTTTCTTT
J: TRBJ1-1; V: TRBV18; D: -; size: -; CDR3: CASSPTPPENTEAFF; DNA: TGTGCCAGCTCCCCAACCCCCCCAGAGAACACTGAAGCTTTCTTT
J: TRBJ2-1; V: TRBV24-1; D: TRBD1; size: -; CDR3: CATGGQGAGEQFF; DNA: TGTGCCACCGGGGGACAGGGGGCAGGTGAGCAGTTCTTC
J: TRBJ1-5; V: TRBV7-6; D: TRBD1; size: -; CDR3: CASSLTGGQGQPQHF; DNA: TGTGCCAGCAGCCTTACAGGGGGCCAGGGGCAGCCCCAGCATTTT
J: TRBJ1-1; V: TRBV10-3; D: TRBD1; size: few; CDR3: CAISESRQGPRAFF; DNA: TGTGCCATCAGTGAGTCCCGACAGGGCCCTAGAGCTTTCTTT
J: TRBJ1-2; V: TRBV7-8; D: -; size: -; CDR3: CASSYRGSGYGYTF; DNA: TGTGCCAGCAGCTATCGAGGGAGTGGCTATGGCTACACCTTC
J: TRBJ2-5; V: TRBV5-4; D: TRBD2; size: -; CDR3: CASSLGGDQPQETQYF; DNA: TGTGCCAGCAGCCTGGGGGGGGACCAGCCTCAGGAGACCCAGTACTTC
J: TRBJ2-1; V: TRBV11-3; D: -; size: -; CDR3: CASSLDAQISYNEQFF; DNA: TGTGCCAGCAGCTTAGACGCACAGATTTCCTACAATGAGCAGTTCTTC
J: TRBJ1-1; V: TRBV5-1; D: -; size: -; CDR3: CASSTQGNTEAFF; DNA: TGCGCCAGCAGTACACAGGGGAACACTGAAGCTTTCTTT
J: TRBJ2-5; V: TRBV6-6; D: TRBD1; size: few; CDR3: CASRPPPGQGSETQYF; DNA: TGTGCCAGCAGACCCCCTCCGGGACAGGGGAGTGAGACCCAGTACTTC
J: TRBJ2-5; V: TRBV5-4; D: TRBD2; size: -; CDR3: CASSLSSSGVQETQYF; DNA: TGTGCCAGCAGCTTGTCCTCCAGCGGGGTTCAAGAGACCCAGTACTTC
J: TRBJ2-2; V: TRBV2; D: -; size: -; CDR3: CASSPRGELFF; DNA: TGTGCCAGCAGTCCTAGAGGGGAGCTGTTTTTT
J: TRBJ1-4; V: TRBV6-5; D: -; size: -; CDR3: CASRQSSANEKLFF; DNA: TGTGCCAGCAGACAGTCGTCTGCTAATGAAAAACTGTTTTTT
J: TRBJ2-1; V: TRBV18; D: -; size: -; CDR3: CASSPAGDEQFF; DNA: TGTGCCAGCTCACCCGCCGGGGATGAGCAGTTCTTC
J: TRBJ1-1; V: TRBV2; D: TRBD1; size: -; CDR3: CASRGGQANTEAFF; DNA: TGTGCCAGCAGGGGGGGACAGGCGAACACTGAAGCTTTCTTT
J: TRBJ2-5; V: TRBV7-2; D: TRBD2; size: -; CDR3: CASSRPTSGGTETQYF; DNA: TGTGCCAGCAGCCGCCCGACTAGCGGGGGTACCGAGACCCAGTACTTC
J: TRBJ1-1; V: TRBV20-1; D: -; size: -; CDR3: CSASRTLEAFF; DNA: TGCAGTGCTAGTCGGACACTCGAAGCTTTCTTT
J: TRBJ2-2; V: TRBV2; D: -; size: -; CDR3: CASSGRTRNTGELFF; DNA: TGTGCCAGCAGTGGACGGACTCGTAACACCGGGGAGCTGTTTTTT